These 25 T cell receptor beta chains were all obtained from the same sample, sequenced in a study of cytomegalovirus exposure and HLA in healthy donors. Assay used: immunoSEQ multiplex PCR; TCRdb lists only in-frame clones, some missing. The repertoire includes 250,000 to 400,000 clones, roughly 90% of them detected once, and more than 0.95% sits in the top ten. Sequenced: PBMCs. The receptor set was obtained from a man aged 25-45 years in good health and CMV-seronegative.

This clone was seen only a few times. V gene TRBV30 combines with J gene TRBJ1-2; D is unresolved. V shed 2 bases and J shed 5 bases, with 9 bases lying between them. Looked up from germline, CDR1 is GTSNPN and CDR2 is SVGIG (reference sequence). This CDR3 comprises 12 residues. The CDR3 bases are TGTGCCTGGAGTCCGGTCCCGTATGGCTACACCTTC. This codes for CAWSPVPYGYTF.

The CDR3 DNA is TGTGCCAGCAGCCTAGGGGGGGGGCCAGACTATGGCTACACCTTC. Translating it yields CASSLGGGPDYGYTF. This chain uses TRBV6-1 with TRBJ1-2, with D possibly matching TRBD1 (6 bases). The germline CDR1 and CDR2 sequences are MNHNS and SASEGT. The germline V and J ends were trimmed by 6 bases and 3 bases, with 17 bases remaining between them. This CDR3 region has 15 residues.

The J gene is TRBJ2-1, the V gene TRBV14; a possible D gene is TRBD2 (6 bases). Per germline, CDR1 SGHDN and CDR2 FVKESK. V lost 0 bases, J lost 9 bases, and 15 bases lay in between. The CDR3 spans 15 residues. The CDR3 is CASSQDQAAGREQFF. In DNA, the CDR3 is TGTGCCAGCAGCCAAGATCAGGCCGCGGGGCGTGAGCAGTTCTTC.

This chain joins TRBV7-2 and TRBJ2-3; a possible D gene is TRBD2 (6 bases). V was cut by 5 bases and J by 1 base, with 7 bases left in between. The germline V gene has CDR1 SGHTA and CDR2 FQGNSA. This CDR3 is built from 13 residues. The CDR3 loop reads CASSRLGTDTQYF. CDR3 DNA: TGTGCCAGCAGCCGACTAGGCACAGATACGCAGTATTTT.

This rearrangement joins TRBV29-1 to TRBJ2-5, with D tentatively TRBD2 (6 bases). The germline V gene encodes CDR1 SQVTM and CDR2 ANQGSEA. CDR3 length: 14 amino acids. V was clipped by 4 bases and J by 6 bases, with 18 bases between them. CDR3 nucleotide sequence: TGCAGCGTTGGGGGAACCGGGACTTCTAAGACCCAGTACTTC. Amino acid sequence: CSVGGTGTSKTQYF.

This clone was found once. Other DNA sequences from this sample encode an identical CDR3 as well. The gene calls are TRBV9 and TRBJ1-6; D call uncertain. The CDR3 consists of 15 residues. V was trimmed by 0 bases and J by 1 base, leaving 5 bases between them. From germline, CDR1 is SGDLS and CDR2 YYNGEE. The CDR3 is CASSVGSSYNSPLHF. The DNA for the CDR3 is TGTGCCAGCAGCGTAGGTAGTTCCTATAATTCACCCCTCCACTTT.

The chain is built from TRBV7-9 and TRBJ1-4, with D maybe TRBD1 (6 bases). The germline gives CDR1 SEHNR, CDR2 FQNEAQ (reference sequence). V lost 5 bases, J lost 4 bases, and 17 bases lay in between. CDR3 length: 16 amino acids. The CDR3 DNA is TGTGCCAGCAGCCTGAATTCCGGGACACGTAATGAAAAACTGTTTTTT. Translating it yields CASSLNSGTRNEKLFF. The complete variable domain, with remaining parts taken from reference TRBV7-9 and TRBJ1-4, reads DTGVSQNPRHKITKRGQNVTFRCDPISEHNRLYWYRQTLGQGPEFLTYFQNEAQLEKSRLLSDRFSAERPKGSFSTLEIQRTEQGDSAMYLCASSLNSGTRNEKLFFGSGTQLSVL.

This chain joins TRBV2 and TRBJ1-1; 10 bases map to TRBD1. Germline-derived CDR1 and CDR2 are SNHLY and FYNNEI. V was pared by 11 bases and J by 4 bases, with 10 bases of the junction left unmatched. The CDR3 length is 14 residues. CDR3 sequence: CAGQTGTGATEAFF. The CDR3 region has the DNA TGTGCCGGACAAACCGGGACAGGGGCCACTGAAGCTTTCTTT.

This clone was observed a few times. The V and J genes are TRBV5-6 and TRBJ1-2; D may be TRBD1 (6 bases). CDR1 and CDR2 (germline): SGHDT, YYEEEE. The CDR3 extends over 14 amino acids. Deletions cut 4 bases from V and 1 base from J, with 11 bases between. CDR3 loop: CASSRGALNYGYTF. Here the CDR3 DNA reads TGTGCCAGCAGCCGGGGGGCCCTTAACTATGGCTACACCTTC.

This clone was picked up a small number of times. The CDR3 spells CASSRTGRDGYTF. The CDR3 DNA follows: TGTGCCAGCAGTCGTACAGGGAGGGATGGCTACACCTTC. The chain recombines TRBV27 with TRBJ1-2; tentatively, D is TRBD1 (6 bases). This CDR3 is built from 13 residues. V was trimmed by 5 bases and J by 6 bases, leaving 13 bases between them. CDR1 is MNHEY, CDR2 SMNVEV, per germline (reference sequence).

A few counts support this clone. Here the CDR3 DNA reads TGTGCCATCAGTGAGTCAGGGGATGGCTACACCTTC. It translates to CAISESGDGYTF. The chain carries TRBV10-3 and TRBJ1-2; maybe TRBD1 (5 bases). The ends were cut back, 0 bases at V and 6 bases at J, with 5 bases in the middle. This CDR3 has 12 amino acids. CDR1 and CDR2 from the germline V gene are ENHRY and SYGVKD.

The gene calls are TRBV4-1 and TRBJ2-3; 10 nucleotides align to TRBD2. This CDR3 spans 17 amino acids. After removal of 2 bases from V and 0 bases from J, the junction contained 5 bases not matched to a gene. Germline CDR1 reads MGHRA; CDR2 reads YSYEKL. For the CDR3, the DNA is TGCGCCAGCAGCCAACGACTAGCGGGCCTCAGCACAGATACGCAGTATTTT. This encodes CASSQRLAGLSTDTQYF.

There are a few counts of this clone. CDR3 residues: CASSSGNRNQPQHF. The CDR3 region has the DNA TGTGCCAGTAGTAGCGGGAATCGCAATCAGCCCCAGCATTTT. This chain links TRBV19 with TRBJ1-5, with D hard to call. V was trimmed by 4 bases and J by 2 bases, leaving 9 bases between them. From germline, CDR1 is LNHDA and CDR2 SQIVND (reference sequence). CDR3 length equals 14 residues.

Concerning this clone: Other DNA sequences in the same sample also yield this CDR3. The rearrangement joins TRBV7-9 to TRBJ1-5, with no clear D. The ends were cut back, 5 bases at V and 7 bases at J, with 9 bases in the middle. The CDR3 length is 12 residues. CDR1 is SEHNR and CDR2 is FQNEAQ in the germline V gene (reference sequence). The CDR3 coding sequence is TGTGCCAGCAGCCCAGAGGGACAGCCCCAGCATTTT. It yields the protein CASSPEGQPQHF. Together with reference TRBV7-9 and TRBJ1-5, the CDR3 gives the full variable domain: DTGVSQNPRHKITKRGQNVTFRCDPISEHNRLYWYRQTLGQGPEFLTYFQNEAQLEKSRLLSDRFSAERPKGSFSTLEIQRTEQGDSAMYLCASSPEGQPQHFGDGTRLSIL.

The V and J genes are TRBV10-3 and TRBJ1-5; 7 bases agree with TRBD1. V shed 4 bases, J shed 2 bases, and the junction held 2 bases outside the gene matches. The CDR3 loop spans 14 amino acids. Germline V lookup: CDR1 ENHRY, CDR2 SYGVKD. CDR3: CAISVGTGNQPQHF. The DNA of the CDR3 is TGTGCCATCAGTGTAGGGACAGGCAATCAGCCCCAGCATTTT.

The J gene is TRBJ2-7, the V gene TRBV5-1; TRBD2 matches at 7 bases. V gave up 5 bases and J gave up 3 bases; unmatched junction bases: 11. The CDR3 has 15 residues. The germline V gene encodes CDR1 SGHRS and CDR2 YFSETQ. CDR3 protein: CASRGASGTNYEQYF. Here the CDR3 DNA reads TGCGCCAGCAGGGGTGCTAGCGGTACTAACTACGAGCAGTACTTC.

This CDR3 reads CASSRRGSNQPQHF. The DNA of the CDR3 is TGTGCCAGCAGCCGAAGAGGTAGCAATCAGCCCCAGCATTTT. V and J are TRBV5-6 and TRBJ1-5; D gene ambiguous. There are 14 residues in the CDR3. From germline, CDR1 is SGHDT and CDR2 YYEEEE. Trimming removed 4 bases from V and 0 bases from J, with 8 bases in between.

The chain employs TRBV4-1 and TRBJ2-6, with 8 bases aligning to TRBD1. V gave up 5 bases and J gave up 0 bases; unmatched junction bases: 12. The germline V gene encodes CDR1 MGHRA and CDR2 YSYEKL. This CDR3 region has 19 residues. CDR3 nucleotides: TGCGCCAGCAGCTTAAGAGTCGGACAGGGAGTCTCTGGGGCCAACGTCCTGACTTTC. Translated, it gives CASSLRVGQGVSGANVLTF.

This chain joins TRBV2 and TRBJ2-1; 8 positions agree with TRBD1. Germline assignment: CDR1 SNHLY and CDR2 FYNNEI. CDR3 length equals 15 residues. J lost 4 bases, V lost 4 bases, and 6 bases had no gene match. CDR3 DNA sequence: TGTGCCAGCAGTGCCCCATGGGACAGGTACAATGAGCAGTTCTTC. Translation gives CASSAPWDRYNEQFF.

The chain has TRBV7-9 and TRBJ1-2, with 9 bases matching TRBD1. Trimming removed 5 bases from V and 8 bases from J; junction bases left unmatched: 15. The CDR3 runs to 16 residues. Germline values: CDR1 SEHNR, CDR2 FQNEAQ (reference sequence). The CDR3 sequence: CASSGDGTGSLGGYTF. In DNA form, the CDR3 reads TGTGCCAGCAGCGGAGACGGGACAGGGAGTTTAGGGGGCTACACCTTC. The variable domain in full, with the rest retrieved from reference TRBV7-9 and TRBJ1-2, is DTGVSQNPRHKITKRGQNVTFRCDPISEHNRLYWYRQTLGQGPEFLTYFQNEAQLEKSRLLSDRFSAERPKGSFSTLEIQRTEQGDSAMYLCASSGDGTGSLGGYTFGSGTRLTVV.

The chain joins TRBV4-3 to TRBJ1-2; D uncertain. CDR3 size: 15 residues. Germline CDR1 reads LGHNA; CDR2 reads YSLEER. The ends were cut back, 1 base at V and 2 bases at J, with 11 bases in the middle. The DNA of the CDR3 is TGCGCCAGCAGCCAAGGAATTAGTTCGAACTATGGCTACACCTTC. This sequence encodes CASSQGISSNYGYTF.

V and J are TRBV27 and TRBJ1-6; TRBD1 agrees at 9 bases. V was pared by 7 bases and J by 10 bases, with 11 bases of the junction left unmatched. The CDR3 extends over 15 amino acids. Germline V CDR1 and CDR2: MNHEY, SMNVEV (reference sequence). CDR3 DNA: TGTGCCAGCACCATTCTACAGGGGGCCTTGTCACCCCTCCACTTT. It is translated as CASTILQGALSPLHF.

The V gene is TRBV6-6, the J gene TRBJ1-2; D is ambiguous. The CDR3 is made up of 15 amino acids. CDR1 and CDR2 from the germline V gene are MNHNY and SVGAGI (reference sequence). V lost 0 bases, J lost 4 bases, and 12 bases lay in between. CDR3 region: CASSYSPEDGYGYTF. CDR3 in DNA: TGTGCCAGCAGTTACTCCCCGGAGGACGGCTATGGCTACACCTTC.

This sequence joins TRBV6-6 and TRBJ2-3; 9 bases agree with TRBD2. The CDR3 totals 14 residues. Germline V gene lookup returns CDR1 MNHNY and CDR2 SVGAGI (reference sequence). With V trimmed by 6 bases and J by 6 bases, 7 bases remained unmatched. The CDR3 region is CASRPAGGWDTQYF. CDR3 sequence (DNA): TGTGCCAGCAGGCCAGCGGGGGGCTGGGATACGCAGTATTTT.

This rearrangement joins TRBV10-2 to TRBJ2-2; TRBD2 might be the D (7 bases). There are 16 residues in the CDR3. Trimming stripped 3 bases from V and 5 bases from J, with 16 bases between. Germline CDR1 reads WSHSY; CDR2 reads SAAADI. In DNA form, the CDR3 reads TGCGCCAGCAGTGACTGGGGGGGGCCCCGAACCGGGGAGCTGTTTTTT. Amino acids: CASSDWGGPRTGELFF.